Shown below are 11 T cell receptor beta chains from a single sample sequenced in a study of blood T cell repertoires in COVID-19. Assay: immunoSEQ multiplex PCR; the TCRdb copy retains only in-frame clones and omits some. The data contain under 40,000 clones, about 88% of them singletons. Sequenced sample: peripheral blood. All receptors come from a man in his 70s with active COVID-19.

This chain uses TRBV5-4 with TRBJ1-1; 8 bases fit TRBD1. With V trimmed by 3 bases and J by 1 base, 8 bases remained unmatched. The germline gives CDR1 SGHNT, CDR2 YYREEE (reference sequence). The CDR3 has 16 residues. The CDR3 nucleotides read TGTGCCAGCAGCTGGACAGGGAGGGGATGGAACACTGAAGCTTTCTTT. This codes for CASSWTGRGWNTEAFF.

V and J are TRBV9 and TRBJ1-4; 10 bases map to TRBD1. The ends lost 4 bases at V and 8 bases at J; junction bases unmatched: 5. Germline-derived CDR1 and CDR2 are SGDLS and YYNGEE. The CDR3 sequence is 14 residues long. The DNA for the CDR3 is TGTGCCAGCAGCCCGGGACAGGGGAGGGAAAAACTGTTTTTT. Its translation: CASSPGQGREKLFF.

J is TRBJ2-2 and V is TRBV4-2, with TRBD1 matching over 7 bases. In germline, CDR1 is LGHNA, CDR2 YNFKEQ. This CDR3 is 15 amino acids long. V dropped 4 bases and J dropped 5; count of bases not matched to a gene: 7. The CDR3 region has the DNA TGTGCCAGCAGCCTCGACAGGGCACGGACCGGGGAGCTGTTTTTT. This encodes CASSLDRARTGELFF.

The gene calls are TRBV7-2 and TRBJ2-1; 13 positions match TRBD2. The CDR3 totals 16 residues. Germline assignment: CDR1 SGHTA and CDR2 FQGNSA. Trimming removed 5 bases from V and 9 bases from J; junction bases left unmatched: 10. The CDR3 sequence is CASSDRTSGRWGEQFF. The CDR3 nucleotides read TGTGCCAGCAGCGACCGGACTAGCGGGAGATGGGGTGAGCAGTTCTTC. The variable domain in full, with the rest retrieved from reference TRBV7-2 and TRBJ2-1, is GAGVSQSPSNKVTEKGKDVELRCDPISGHTALYWYRQSLGQGLEFLIYFQGNSAPDKSGLPSDRFSAERTGGSVSTLTIQRTQQEDSAVYLCASSDRTSGRWGEQFFGPGTRLTVL.

The chain has TRBV6-2 or TRBV6-3 and TRBJ1-1; a weak D match, TRBD1 (5 bases). Germline-derived CDR1 and CDR2 are MNHEY and SVGEGT. V shed 2 bases and J shed 6 bases, with 10 bases lying between them. The CDR3 runs 13 residues. CDR3 sequence (DNA): TGTGCCAGCAGTTACAGGGGAGGGCCTGAAGCTTTCTTT. This sequence encodes CASSYRGGPEAFF.

The V and J genes are TRBV5-1 and TRBJ2-7; TRBD1 aligns across 8 bases. Germline lookup yields CDR1 SGHRS and CDR2 YFSETQ. The length of the CDR3 is 14 residues. J lost 1 base, V lost 3 bases, and 3 bases had no gene match. The CDR3 protein is CASSWDRRSYEQYF. The CDR3 nucleotides are TGCGCCAGCAGCTGGGACAGGAGATCCTACGAGCAGTACTTC.

This clone was detected a few times. The chain uses TRBV27 and TRBJ2-1; 7 bases line up with TRBD2. Germline assignment: CDR1 MNHEY and CDR2 SMNVEV (reference sequence). This CDR3 contains 16 residues. Losses at the gene ends were 8 bases for V and 0 bases for J; bases not matched to a gene: 10. CDR3 nucleotides: TGTGCCAGCGCACGGGTAGCGGGCAGCTCCTACAATGAGCAGTTCTTC. Protein sequence: CASARVAGSSYNEQFF.

The genes are TRBV24-1 and TRBJ2-1; 7 bases agree with TRBD2. Germline V CDR1 and CDR2: KGHDR, SFDVKD. The CDR3 covers 15 residues. Losses at the gene ends were 5 bases for V and 0 bases for J; bases not matched to a gene: 3. The CDR3 here is CATSAGGSSYNEQFF. DNA of the CDR3: TGTGCCACCAGTGCTGGCGGGAGCTCCTACAATGAGCAGTTCTTC.

CDR3 bases: TGTGCCAGCAGCTTAGTACCGGGGAGCTCCTACGAGCAGTACTTC. The encoded protein is CASSLVPGSSYEQYF. This rearrangement joins TRBV11-2 to TRBJ2-7; tentatively, D is TRBD2 (5 bases). This CDR3 is built from 15 residues. Germline values: CDR1 SGHAT, CDR2 FQNNGV. The V gene lost 1 base and the J gene lost 0 bases, with 10 bases spanning the gap.

This clone was found a few times. CDR3: CASSRGDRGYEQYF. As DNA, the CDR3 is TGTGCCAGCTCGAGGGGGGACAGGGGCTACGAGCAGTACTTC. This rearrangement joins TRBV18 to TRBJ2-7, with 10 positions matching TRBD1. Trimming took 6 bases from V and 3 from J; bases not matched to a gene: 5. CDR1 is KGHSH and CDR2 is LQKENI in the germline V gene. This CDR3 has 14 residues.

This clone was detected only once. This chain uses TRBV4-2 with TRBJ2-7, with 9 bases matching TRBD2. The CDR3 sequence is 16 residues long. Germline V gives CDR1 LGHNA, CDR2 YNFKEQ. The V and J ends lost 1 base and 2 bases, in that order; junction bases with no gene match: 6. DNA for the CDR3: TGTGCCAGCAGCCAAGTTGGACTAGCGACGGCCTACGAGCAGTACTTC. Its protein product is CASSQVGLATAYEQYF.